A single sample is the source of the 23 T cell receptor beta chains below, sequenced in a study of blood T cells in healthy people across ages. Primed by a sample-barcoded 5' primer and a J-beta primer mix, a second PCR proceeded for roughly 7 to 11 cycles. In TCRdb, the 5' RACE reads were re-called with MiXCR into one record per CDR3 protein. The data show over 500,000 distinct CDR3 sequences, with over 40% seen just once and approximately 13% held by the top ten. Sequenced input: blood. Source of these receptors: a woman of 80 years or more in good health.

The chain carries TRBV9 and TRBJ2-1; TRBD1 matches at 9 bases. This CDR3 is 16 amino acids long. With V trimmed by 4 bases and J by 13 bases, 18 bases remained unmatched. Per the germline V gene, CDR1 is SGDLS and CDR2 is YYNGEE. Here the CDR3 reads CASSRTGVGVQETQFF. As DNA, the CDR3 is TGTGCCAGCAGCCGGACAGGGGTGGGGGTACAAGAGACCCAGTTCTTC.

Remarks on this clonotype: A much more abundant neighbour one base away suggests this may be a read error. This rearrangement joins TRBV11-2 to TRBJ2-3; tentative D call: TRBD1 (6 bases). Germline V gene sequence: CDR1 SGHAT, CDR2 FQNNGV. The CDR3 is 14 residues long. The V end was cut by 8 bases, the J end by 14 bases, with 26 bases between. The CDR3 loop is CASGTRIQAMARYF. CDR3 nucleotide sequence: TGTGCCAGCGGGACAAGGATTCAGGCCATGGCGCGGTATTTT.

This clonotype appeared a few times. The chain couples TRBV20-1 to TRBJ2-2; D perhaps matches TRBD1 (6 bases). The germline V and J ends were trimmed by 2 bases and 4 bases, with 17 bases remaining between them. Germline loops: CDR1 DFQATT, CDR2 SNEGSKA (reference sequence). This CDR3 region has 16 residues. The CDR3 protein is CSARNHRVSPTGELFF. The CDR3 bases are TGCAGTGCTAGAAACCACAGGGTTTCGCCCACCGGGGAGCTGTTTTTT.

A word on this clonotype: A read error may be the cause here, since a much bigger clone is one base away. V usage is TRBV27 and J usage is TRBJ1-1; possible D gene TRBD1, 5 bases. The ends were cut back, 8 bases at V and 2 bases at J, with 15 bases in the middle. The CDR3 has 14 amino acids. Per the germline V gene, CDR1 is MNHEY and CDR2 is SMNVEV (reference sequence). The CDR3 nucleotides read TGTGCCAGCGGGGACGCCACCATAAACACTGAAGCTTTCTTT. Protein product: CASGDATINTEAFF.

The sample holds many counts of this clonotype. The chain is built from TRBV20-1 and TRBJ2-7; possibly TRBD1 for D (6 bases). Trimming removed 6 bases from V and 5 bases from J, with 11 bases in between. The CDR3 is made up of 11 amino acids. Germline V CDR1 and CDR2: DFQATT, SNEGSKA (reference sequence). Here the CDR3 reads CSASQGHEQYF. CDR3 in DNA: TGCAGTGCCTCACAGGGCCACGAGCAGTACTTC.

This clonotype was recorded a few times. The gene calls are TRBV27 and TRBJ2-1; D might be TRBD1 or TRBD2, each matching 6 bases. The V gene's germline CDR1 is MNHEY and CDR2 SMNVEV (reference sequence). The germline V and J ends were trimmed by 5 bases and 10 bases, with 15 bases remaining between them. There are 13 residues in the CDR3. The CDR3 nucleotides are TGTGCCAGCAGTGGGGGGCCTCTAGGCGAGCAGTTCTTC. This codes for CASSGGPLGEQFF.

The chain employs TRBV7-2 and TRBJ2-5; 10 bases match TRBD1. The DNA end is more similar to TRBJ2-7, so the J call may be wrong. Per the germline V gene, CDR1 is SGHTA and CDR2 is FQGNSA. This CDR3 contains 15 residues. The DNA of the CDR3 is TGTGCCAGCAGCGGTTCCGGGACAGGGGCCTACGAGCAGTACTTC. It translates to CASSGSGTGAYEQYF.

Points on this clonotype: A much larger clone lies one base from this, so it may be a read error. The chain links TRBV7-6 to TRBJ2-4, with 10 bases that match TRBD2. Matching the DNA end better, TRBJ2-7 makes the J call doubtful. CDR3 size: 15 residues. Per the germline V gene, CDR1 is SGHVS and CDR2 is FNYEAQ. The CDR3 loop is CTSSHTLAGVYEQYF. The CDR3 region has the DNA TGTACCAGCAGCCATACCCTAGCGGGGGTCTACGAGCAGTACTTC.

V and J are TRBV5-1 and TRBJ2-1; TRBD2 aligns across 13 bases. From germline, CDR1 is SGHRS and CDR2 YFSETQ. The CDR3 is made up of 17 amino acids. Unmatched junction bases numbered 5, after V lost 3 bases and J lost 2 bases. DNA for the CDR3: TGCGCCAGCAGCTGGACTACTAGCGGGGGGGCCTACAATGAGCAGTTCTTC. It codes for CASSWTTSGGAYNEQFF.

This clonotype occurred a few times. The rearrangement links TRBV27 to TRBJ2-7, with TRBD2 as a possible D gene (5 bases). This CDR3 region has 17 residues. Germline CDR1 and CDR2: MNHEY and SMNVEV (reference sequence). Trimming removed 2 bases at V and 2 bases at J, with 19 bases between. The CDR3 sequence is CASSLQWTAELAYEQYF. CDR3 DNA sequence: TGTGCCAGCAGTTTACAGTGGACGGCCGAACTAGCCTACGAGCAGTACTTC.

This clonotype appeared a few times. The chain has TRBV7-2 and TRBJ2-7, with a tentative D call TRBD1 (6 bases). The V gene's germline CDR1 is SGHTA and CDR2 FQGNSA. Trimming stripped 1 base from V and 3 bases from J, with 13 bases between. This CDR3 comprises 15 residues. CDR3 amino acids: CASSLGGQTIYEQYF. The CDR3 nucleotides are TGTGCCAGCAGCTTAGGAGGACAGACTATCTACGAGCAGTACTTC.

Details on this clonotype: This may come from a read error, since a much larger clone is one base off. The chain is built from TRBV27 and TRBJ2-7; D gene uncertain. From germline, CDR1 is MNHEY and CDR2 SMNVEV (reference sequence). CDR3 length equals 13 residues. The germline V and J ends were trimmed by 8 bases and 0 bases, with 11 bases remaining between them. CDR3 coding DNA: TGTGCCAGCGGTGGCGTATTCTCCTACGAGCAGTACTTC. This sequence encodes CASGGVFSYEQYF.

Ten or more counts support this clonotype. J is TRBJ2-5 and V is TRBV6-6, with a possible D match to TRBD1 (5 bases). V lost 5 bases, J lost 5 bases, and 24 bases lay in between. Germline CDR1 and CDR2: MNHNY and SVGAGI (reference sequence). CDR3 length equals 17 residues. The CDR3 loop is CASSKPNRFSGGETQYF. The CDR3 DNA reads TGTGCCAGCAGTAAACCGAACAGGTTTTCGGGTGGGGAGACCCAGTACTTC.

This chain links TRBV7-7 with TRBJ2-5; D remains ambiguous. TRBJ2-4 explains the end of the DNA better; the J call may be wrong. The germline gives CDR1 SSHAT, CDR2 FNYEAQ (reference sequence). The CDR3 is made up of 17 amino acids. CDR3 coding DNA: TGTGCCAGCAGCTTAGCGGCGGCAGGATACGGCAAAAACATTCAGTACTTC. Translating gives CASSLAAAGYGKNIQYF.

The rearrangement links TRBV2 to TRBJ2-4; D possibly uses TRBD1 or TRBD2 (5 bases each). The last part of the DNA fits TRBJ2-5 better; the J call may be wrong. The CDR3 is 16 amino acids. The germline V gene has CDR1 SNHLY and CDR2 FYNNEI. DNA of the CDR3: TGTGCCAGCAGTGAAGGTTGGGGACGGTTCCAAGAGACCCAGTACTTC. The encoded protein is CASSEGWGRFQETQYF.

This rearrangement joins TRBV5-1 to TRBJ2-4; no definite D call. The J call may be mistaken, given a closer DNA end match to TRBJ2-7. The CDR3 length is 12 residues. The germline gives CDR1 SGHRS, CDR2 YFSETQ. This CDR3 is CASQGPTYEQYF. CDR3 coding DNA: TGCGCCAGCCAAGGCCCAACCTACGAGCAGTACTTC.

This clonotype has a count of ten or more. The gene calls are TRBV12-3 or TRBV12-4 and TRBJ2-1; 7 bases match TRBD1. Losses at the gene ends were 6 bases for V and 10 bases for J; bases not matched to a gene: 3. The CDR3 covers 11 residues. CDR3 residues: CASSQGVEQFF. CDR3 DNA: TGTGCCAGCAGCCAGGGGGTGGAGCAGTTCTTC.

This clonotype was observed many times. The chain carries TRBV29-1 and TRBJ1-1; D gene uncertain. The CDR3 has 10 residues. Trimming removed 7 bases from V and 6 bases from J, with 9 bases in between. Germline V gene sequence: CDR1 SQVTM, CDR2 ANQGSEA. The CDR3 reads CSASTSEAFF. CDR3 in DNA: TGCAGCGCCAGTACATCTGAAGCTTTCTTT.

This clonotype came up a few times. This sequence joins TRBV28 and TRBJ1-2; the D gene is possibly TRBD1 (6 bases). The V and J ends lost 5 bases and 4 bases respectively, with 20 bases between them. Germline CDR1 reads MDHEN; CDR2 reads SYDVKM. There are 16 residues in the CDR3. DNA for the CDR3: TGTGCCAGCAGTCTAATAAGGGACAAGGTGGGCTATGGCTACACCTTC. Protein sequence: CASSLIRDKVGYGYTF.

The chain is built from TRBV10-3 and TRBJ2-1; 7 bases align to TRBD2. After removal of 5 bases from V and 7 bases from J, the junction contained 2 bases not matched to a gene. The CDR3 spans 12 residues. Germline assignment: CDR1 ENHRY and CDR2 SYGVKD. The CDR3 here is CAISSGGNEQFF. The CDR3 DNA reads TGTGCCATCAGTTCCGGGGGGAATGAGCAGTTCTTC.

This clonotype appeared many times. The V call is TRBV29-1, the J call TRBJ2-3; 7 bases agree with TRBD2. V lost 4 bases, J lost 5 bases, and 3 bases stayed unmatched. The CDR3 is 12 amino acids. CDR1 is SQVTM, CDR2 ANQGSEA, per germline. The CDR3, as DNA: TGCAGCGTTGGTGGACTAGGAGATACGCAGTATTTT. It specifies CSVGGLGDTQYF.

The V and J genes are TRBV12-3 or TRBV12-4 and TRBJ1-5; 8 bases fit TRBD1. V lost 3 bases and J lost 7; bases outside the gene matches: 8. CDR3 size: 15 residues. CDR3: CASSLGGQGGQPQHF. CDR3 nucleotide sequence: TGTGCCAGCAGTTTGGGTGGACAGGGCGGCCAGCCCCAGCATTTT.

The chain carries TRBV27 and TRBJ2-7; 7 bases match TRBD1. The CDR3 extends over 14 amino acids. The germline V gene encodes CDR1 MNHEY and CDR2 SMNVEV (reference sequence). V lost 6 bases and J lost 5; bases outside the gene matches: 10. The CDR3 DNA reads as TGTGCCAGCAGGCCGTTGGGGACAGAGCACGAGCAGTACTTC. Translating gives CASRPLGTEHEQYF.